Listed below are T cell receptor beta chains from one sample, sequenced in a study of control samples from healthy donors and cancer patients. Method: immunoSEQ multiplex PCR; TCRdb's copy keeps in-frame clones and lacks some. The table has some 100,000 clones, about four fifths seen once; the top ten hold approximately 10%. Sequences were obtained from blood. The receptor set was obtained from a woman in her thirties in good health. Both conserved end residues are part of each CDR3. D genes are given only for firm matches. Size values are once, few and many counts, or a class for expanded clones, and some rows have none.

TGTGCCATCAGTGAGTCGAGAGGGGCGACAAGCTCTGGGGCCAACGTCCTGACTTTC | CAISESRGATSSGANVLTF | - | TRBV10-3 | - | TRBJ2-6
TGTGCCAGCAGCTCAGTACAGGGTTCTACGCAGTATTTT | CASSSVQGSTQYF | - | TRBV11-3 | - | TRBJ2-3
TGTGCCACCAGCAGAGACCCATCAGGGGAGAGCTACACCTTC | CATSRDPSGESYTF | - | TRBV15 | many | TRBJ1-2
TGTGCCAGCAGCCTCATTGCAGGAATAGCTTCCAGCTCCTATAATTCACCCCTCCACTTT | CASSLIAGIASSSYNSPLHF | - | TRBV6-6 | once | TRBJ1-6
TGTGCCAGCTCACCACCGGTGGGTGGCTACACCTTC | CASSPPVGGYTF | - | TRBV18 | - | TRBJ1-2
TGTGCCAGCAGTTCCGGGACGGTTAATTCACCCCTCCACTTT | CASSSGTVNSPLHF | - | TRBV6-5 | - | TRBJ1-6
TGTGCCAGTAGTATGTCCGGACAGGGAAGTACAGATACGCAGTATTTT | CASSMSGQGSTDTQYF | TRBD1 | TRBV19 | - | TRBJ2-3
TGTGCCAGCAGCCCCGGGACAGGGGGCGCTAAGGTTTACGAGCAGTACTTC | CASSPGTGGAKVYEQYF | TRBD1 | TRBV7-9 | few | TRBJ2-7
TGTGCCTGGAGTAGGGGACAGTGGAACACTGAAGCTTTCTTT | CAWSRGQWNTEAFF | TRBD1 | TRBV30 | - | TRBJ1-1
TGCAGCGTTTTCGCCAGGGCTTCCACCGGGGAGCTGTTTTTT | CSVFARASTGELFF | - | TRBV29-1 | - | TRBJ2-2
TGTGCCAGCAGCGTAGGAATAGCGGGGGGTTTGGATGAGCAGTTCTTC | CASSVGIAGGLDEQFF | TRBD2 | TRBV9 | - | TRBJ2-1
TGTGCCAGCAGCTCGCTAGCGGGGGGGCATGAGCAGTTCTTC | CASSSLAGGHEQFF | TRBD2 | TRBV11-3 | - | TRBJ2-1
TGTGCCAGCTCACAGACCGGGACAGGGGCTTACGAGCAGTACTTC | CASSQTGTGAYEQYF | TRBD1 | TRBV18 | - | TRBJ2-7
TGTGCCAGCAGCCAAGATCTGGGGGGCTGGACTGAAGCTTTCTTT | CASSQDLGGWTEAFF | - | TRBV3-1/TRBV3-2 | once | TRBJ1-1
TGCAGCGTTGGTGGGGGGCGATGGACCGGGGAGCTGTTTTTT | CSVGGGRWTGELFF | - | TRBV29-1 | - | TRBJ2-2
TGTGCCAGCAGCTTAGTAAGGTATGGCTACACCTTC | CASSLVRYGYTF | - | TRBV11-3 | many | TRBJ1-2
TGTGCCAGCAGCTTAGTCGGGGGGGCACCCTATGGCTACACCTTC | CASSLVGGAPYGYTF | - | TRBV11-2 | - | TRBJ1-2
TGTGCCAGCAGTGAAAAGTCCCGACCCGGACAAAAGGGGTTGGGCTACACCTTC | CASSEKSRPGQKGLGYTF | - | TRBV6-1 | - | TRBJ1-2
TGTGCCAGCAGTTACACGACGGGGGGCCGTGGAGAAAAACTGTTTTTT | CASSYTTGGRGEKLFF | - | TRBV6-5 | - | TRBJ1-4
TGTGCTAGTGGAGGCACAGGGGTCTCTGGAAACACCATATATTTT | CASGGTGVSGNTIYF | TRBD1 | TRBV12-5 | - | TRBJ1-3
TGTGCCAGTAGTGTGGGTAGCACAGATACGCAGTATTTT | CASSVGSTDTQYF | - | TRBV19 | - | TRBJ2-3
TGTGCCAGCAGCGTCGGACCAACTTGGGGTGAGACCCAGTACTTC | CASSVGPTWGETQYF | - | TRBV9 | - | TRBJ2-5
TGTGCCAGCAGCAACGGTCGGGGGGGACACACAGATACGCAGTATTTT | CASSNGRGGHTDTQYF | - | TRBV21-1 | - | TRBJ2-3
TGTGCCAGCAGCCCCGAACCCCGTAATGGCTACACCTTC | CASSPEPRNGYTF | - | TRBV6-6 | - | TRBJ1-2
TGTGCCAGCAGCGTAGGGGGGGCCACTGAAGCTTTCTTT | CASSVGGATEAFF | - | TRBV9 | - | TRBJ1-1
TGTGCCAGCAGTTACTCGGCGGGGTTGGCGAGATGGAACACTGAAGCTTTCTTT | CASSYSAGLARWNTEAFF | - | TRBV6-2/TRBV6-3 | - | TRBJ1-1
TGTGCCAGCAGCATAAGGACAGGGGGGGCTTTCTTT | CASSIRTGGAFF | TRBD1 | TRBV9 | - | TRBJ1-1
TGTGCCACCAGTGATCCGGGACAGGGTTTGGATACGCAGTATTTT | CATSDPGQGLDTQYF | TRBD1 | TRBV24-1 | - | TRBJ2-3
TGTGCCAGCAGCTACAGACAGGCGGCCCCACGTTCACCCCTCCACTTT | CASSYRQAAPRSPLHF | - | TRBV7-2 | - | TRBJ1-6
TGTGCCAGCAGCTCACTGGACAGGGAGGAGACCCAGTACTTC | CASSSLDREETQYF | TRBD1 | TRBV5-6 | - | TRBJ2-5
TGTGCCAGCAGCTTAGGGGGCTACGAGCAGTACTTC | CASSLGGYEQYF | - | TRBV5-6 | - | TRBJ2-7
TGTGCCAGCAGTCCGGAGAATACGAACACTGAAGCTTTCTTT | CASSPENTNTEAFF | - | TRBV6-5 | once | TRBJ1-1
TGTGCCAGCAGCTCGACTAGCGGGGGCACAGATACGCAGTATTTT | CASSSTSGGTDTQYF | TRBD2 | TRBV14 | once | TRBJ2-3
TGTGCCAGCAGCCGAAGTGCCGGGACAGGGGGCGAGGGCTACACCTTC | CASSRSAGTGGEGYTF | TRBD1 | TRBV7-9 | - | TRBJ1-2
TGTGCCAGCAGCTTAGGGCGCCAGCAGTACTTC | CASSLGRQQYF | - | TRBV11-2 | - | TRBJ2-7
TGTGCCACCCAAGGGGTGACCTACAATGAGCAGTTCTTC | CATQGVTYNEQFF | - | TRBV10-3 | - | TRBJ2-1
TGTGCCAGCAGCCGCCCCGGGATCTCTGGAAACACCATATATTTT | CASSRPGISGNTIYF | - | TRBV11-2 | - | TRBJ1-3
TGTGCCAGCAGCCCCGGACAGGGCCGGACCTACGAGCAGTACTTC | CASSPGQGRTYEQYF | TRBD1 | TRBV11-3 | - | TRBJ2-7
TGTGCCACCAGCAGAGAGTACGGCTACGAGCAGTACTTC | CATSREYGYEQYF | - | TRBV15 | - | TRBJ2-7
TGTGCCAGCAGCTTGGCTAGCGGGGGGGCGGGCCAGTACTTC | CASSLASGGAGQYF | TRBD2 | TRBV5-6 | - | TRBJ2-5
TGTGCCAGCAGTGACTTAAGGTACACTGAAGCTTTCTTT | CASSDLRYTEAFF | - | TRBV27 | - | TRBJ1-1
TGTGCCAGCAGCTTAGATTCCCTAGTCCGCGAGCAGTACTTC | CASSLDSLVREQYF | - | TRBV11-2 | few | TRBJ2-7
TGTGCCACCAGTGCCTCGGGGGCAGGGTCCTCCTACAATGAGCAGTTCTTC | CATSASGAGSSYNEQFF | - | TRBV24-1 | - | TRBJ2-1
TGCGCCAGCAGCTTGGGGGCAGGGGTGGGAGAGACCCAGTACTTC | CASSLGAGVGETQYF | - | TRBV5-1 | - | TRBJ2-5
TGTGCCAGCAGCTCTGATTCGGGCCACATTGGCTACACCTTC | CASSSDSGHIGYTF | - | TRBV6-2/TRBV6-3 | - | TRBJ1-2
TGTGCCAGCTCACGATTTTTACCGGACGGCCCTAATAGCAATCAGCCCCAGCATTTT | CASSRFLPDGPNSNQPQHF | - | TRBV18 | - | TRBJ1-5
TGTGCCACCAACGGGGAGGTGTATAGCAATCAGCCCCAGCATTTT | CATNGEVYSNQPQHF | - | TRBV10-3 | medium-sized | TRBJ1-5
TGTGCCAGCAGCTCCGAGAGCAGGGGGCAGAGTGAGCAGTTCTTC | CASSSESRGQSEQFF | TRBD1 | TRBV11-2 | - | TRBJ2-1
TGTGCCAGCAGGCCGACGTGGGGGGGAAACACTGAAGCTTTCTTT | CASRPTWGGNTEAFF | - | TRBV2 | - | TRBJ1-1
TGTGCCAGCAGCTCCCTTGGTAAAACCAGTGATTCACCCCTCCACTTT | CASSSLGKTSDSPLHF | - | TRBV5-6 | - | TRBJ1-6
TGTGCCAGCAGTGTGGGGTCAACTAATGAAAAACTGTTTTTT | CASSVGSTNEKLFF | - | TRBV25-1 | - | TRBJ1-4
TGTGCCAGCAGCGACCAAGCGAACTATGGCTACACCTTC | CASSDQANYGYTF | - | TRBV5-5 | - | TRBJ1-2
TGTGCCAGCAGCGTAGACAGGTCTACCTACGAGCAGTACTTC | CASSVDRSTYEQYF | - | TRBV5-4 | - | TRBJ2-7